The rows below give T cell receptor beta chains drawn from one sample of a study of shared clonotypes between healthy human individuals. The assay was immunoSEQ multiplex PCR, and TCRdb's table has in-frame clones only and misses some. Here the sample spans approximately 700,000 clones, less than 80% being singletons. Sequencing used memory CD4+ T cells sorted from blood. These receptors were obtained from a woman younger than 45 in good health. The CDR3 runs from the conserved cysteine through the conserved F or W.

v_call | cdr3_aa
TRBV25-1 | CASSEVVYNEQFF
TRBV5-8 | CASRSTSSYNEQFF
TRBV11-1 | CASSFTGQTMNTEAFF
TRBV6-1 | CASSPGRADTQYF
TRBV28 | CASSARDRGRVGYTF
TRBV11-2 | CASSYGRLEEQYF
TRBV28 | CASSSPAGGVHGYTF
TRBV20-1 | CSVPRGEQYF
TRBV15 | CATSRGRAYDQPQHF
TRBV10-3 | CAIRPLRQDGKNTEAFF
TRBV19 | CASSTSYVGYTF
TRBV6-4 | CASSPNGGQPQHF
TRBV5-4 | CASSLGGLGEKLFF
TRBV28 | CASRRQGAEFLDTQYF
TRBV4-1 | CASSQGGLDPRRQFF
TRBV5-6 | CASRFGGGYTF
TRBV4-2 | CASSQAVRRNYNSPLHF
TRBV9 | CASSPVGTEAFF
TRBV27 | CASSLWTGRGNEKLFF
TRBV6-5 | CATVRTGSLNYGYTF
TRBV5-1 | CASSLGTLNTEAFF
TRBV21-1 | CASTSLLSGRGSSYEQYF
TRBV11-2 | CASSFPQTYEQYF
TRBV7-9 | CASSTAGPPYEQYF
TRBV2 | CASRPRTGELFF
TRBV18 | CASSPERGFIQYF
TRBV7-2 | CASSVDRNRYGYTF
TRBV7-2 | CASSLLHSNQPQHF
TRBV15 | CATSSQEGGSAGESGELFF
TRBV2 | CATYVRGLSYNEQFF
TRBV28 | CASSSELAGTNIQYF
TRBV25-1 | CASSEWAGSGYEQYF
TRBV19 | CASSTLTPTQETQYF
TRBV28 | CASSLTGSRNSPLHF
TRBV28 | CASSLYRAGNTIYF